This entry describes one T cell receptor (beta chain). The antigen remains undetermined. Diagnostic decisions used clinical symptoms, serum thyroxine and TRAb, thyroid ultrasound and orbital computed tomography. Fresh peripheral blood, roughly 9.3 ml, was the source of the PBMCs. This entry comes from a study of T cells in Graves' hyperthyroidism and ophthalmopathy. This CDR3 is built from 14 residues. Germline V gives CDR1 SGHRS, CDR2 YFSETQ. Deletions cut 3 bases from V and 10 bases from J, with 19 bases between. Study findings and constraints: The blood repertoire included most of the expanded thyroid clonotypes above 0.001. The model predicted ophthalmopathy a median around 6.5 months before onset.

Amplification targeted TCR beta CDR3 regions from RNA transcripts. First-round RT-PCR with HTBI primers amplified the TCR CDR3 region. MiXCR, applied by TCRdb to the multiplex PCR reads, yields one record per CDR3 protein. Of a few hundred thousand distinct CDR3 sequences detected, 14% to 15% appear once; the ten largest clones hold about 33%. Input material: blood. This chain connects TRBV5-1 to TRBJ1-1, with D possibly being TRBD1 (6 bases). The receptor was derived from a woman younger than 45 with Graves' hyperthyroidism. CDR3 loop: CASSSVSGGSSAFF. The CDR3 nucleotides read TGCGCCAGCAGCTCGGTGTCTGGGGGCTCTTCAGCTTTCTTT.